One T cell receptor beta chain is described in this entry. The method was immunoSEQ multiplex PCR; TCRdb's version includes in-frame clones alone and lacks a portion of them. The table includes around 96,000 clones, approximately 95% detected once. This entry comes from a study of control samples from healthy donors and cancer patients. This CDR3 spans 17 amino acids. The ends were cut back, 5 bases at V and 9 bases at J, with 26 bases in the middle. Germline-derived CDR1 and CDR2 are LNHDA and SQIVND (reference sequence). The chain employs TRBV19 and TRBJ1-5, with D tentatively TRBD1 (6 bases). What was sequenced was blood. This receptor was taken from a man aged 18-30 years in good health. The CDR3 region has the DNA TGTGCCAGTAGTTCTCCCGATCAGGACAGACCATTTTGGCCCCAGCATTTT. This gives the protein CASSSPDQDRPFWPQHF.